This entry lists 27 T cell receptor beta chains sequenced from one sample in a study of T cell responses to AZD1222 COVID-19 vaccine. Assay used: immunoSEQ multiplex PCR; TCRdb lists only in-frame clones, some missing. The sample has around 180,000 clones, around 92% seen once. Source: peripheral blood, taken on day 0 of AZD1222 vaccination. These receptors all stem from an adult in good health.

The rearrangement links TRBV2 to TRBJ1-2; maybe TRBD1 (5 bases). Germline-derived CDR1 and CDR2 are SNHLY and FYNNEI. The CDR3 covers 12 residues. V was cut by 6 bases and J by 5 bases, with 10 bases left in between. For the CDR3, the DNA is TGTGCCAGCAGAAGGGGTGAATATGGCTACACCTTC. Translated, it gives CASRRGEYGYTF.

The chain couples TRBV15 to TRBJ1-1; TRBD1 agrees at 7 bases. This CDR3 has 16 residues. In germline, CDR1 is LNHNV, CDR2 YYDKDF (reference sequence). Trimming removed 3 bases from V and 1 base from J; junction bases left unmatched: 8. The CDR3 region has the DNA TGTGCCACCAGCAGCACAGGGGAGGGGGGGAACACTGAAGCTTTCTTT. Translated: CATSSTGEGGNTEAFF.

The gene calls are TRBV28 and TRBJ1-1; TRBD1 aligns across 10 bases. Germline CDR1 reads MDHEN; CDR2 reads SYDVKM. The CDR3 has 16 residues. Losses at the gene ends were 2 bases for V and 5 bases for J; bases not matched to a gene: 8. CDR3 nucleotides: TGTGCCAGCAGTTTACCGGGACAGGGGATAGGAACTGAAGCTTTCTTT. Protein: CASSLPGQGIGTEAFF.

The chain is built from TRBV19 and TRBJ1-2; no firm D call. The CDR3 extends over 13 amino acids. CDR1 and CDR2 from the germline V gene are LNHDA and SQIVND (reference sequence). V lost 8 bases to trimming and J lost 3 bases, with 13 bases between them. This CDR3 reads CASFPGFDYGYTF. In DNA, the CDR3 is TGTGCCAGTTTCCCGGGGTTTGACTATGGCTACACCTTC.

Concerning this clone: Compared with germline, one end of the junction differs, possibly owing to a read error. Other DNA sequences in this sample translate to the same CDR3. The genes are TRBV6-1 and TRBJ2-1; 7 bases map to TRBD1. The germline CDR1 and CDR2 sequences are MNHNS and SASEGT. This CDR3 has 15 amino acids. The CDR3 nucleotides are TGTGCCAGCAGTGAACACGGGGAAGGGGGCAATGAACAGTTCTTC. This encodes CASSEHGEGGNEQFF.

Here the CDR3 reads CASSEAVRTYSNQPQHF. The CDR3 DNA follows: TGTGCCAGCAGTGAAGCAGTCAGGACCTATAGCAATCAGCCCCAGCATTTT. The chain joins TRBV2 to TRBJ1-5; no definite D call. The CDR3 totals 17 residues. The germline V and J ends were trimmed by 0 bases and 0 bases, with 12 bases remaining between them. CDR1 is SNHLY, CDR2 FYNNEI, per germline.

The genes are TRBV4-2 and TRBJ1-1, with D maybe TRBD1 (5 bases). This CDR3 has 16 amino acids. The V end was cut by 0 bases, the J end by 0 bases, with 11 bases between. Germline V gene lookup returns CDR1 LGHNA and CDR2 YNFKEQ. The CDR3 DNA reads TGTGCCAGCAGCCAAGATTCGCGGGGCTTGAACACTGAAGCTTTCTTT. Protein: CASSQDSRGLNTEAFF.

A single count supports this clone. The chain couples TRBV7-2 to TRBJ1-3; no firm D call. The CDR3 is made up of 16 amino acids. Germline CDR1 reads SGHTA; CDR2 reads FQGNSA. V dropped 0 bases and J dropped 0 bases, with 9 bases sitting between them. Here the CDR3 reads CASSLASGGSGNTIYF. The DNA for the CDR3 is TGTGCCAGCAGCTTAGCCTCAGGAGGCTCTGGAAACACCATATATTTT.

The rearrangement links TRBV18 to TRBJ2-1; perhaps TRBD1 as D (5 bases). V lost 3 bases to trimming and J lost 4 bases, with 13 bases between them. Germline V lookup: CDR1 KGHSH, CDR2 LQKENI. The CDR3 is 15 amino acids. The CDR3 reads CASSPRQGTYNEQFF. In DNA form, the CDR3 reads TGTGCCAGCTCACCGCGGCAGGGAACATACAATGAGCAGTTCTTC. The complete variable domain, with remaining parts taken from reference TRBV18 and TRBJ2-1, reads NAGVMQNPRHLVRRRGQEARLRCSPMKGHSHVYWYRQLPEEGLKFMVYLQKENIIDESGMPKERFSAEFPKEGPSILRIQQVVRGDSAAYFCASSPRQGTYNEQFFGPGTRLTVL.

The V gene is TRBV12-5, the J gene TRBJ1-6; 7 nucleotides align to TRBD1. Unmatched junction bases numbered 4, after V lost 1 base and J lost 10 bases. CDR3 length: 14 amino acids. Per germline, CDR1 LGHNT and CDR2 FRNRAP. The CDR3 reads CASGLETGLSPLHF. CDR3 nucleotide sequence: TGTGCTAGTGGTTTGGAGACAGGGTTATCACCCCTCCACTTT.

The chain has TRBV5-5 and TRBJ1-1; D unresolved. CDR3 size: 12 residues. Germline V gene lookup returns CDR1 SGHKS and CDR2 YYEKEE (reference sequence). Deletions cut 6 bases from V and 2 bases from J, with 8 bases between. The CDR3 DNA reads TGTGCCAGCACGGGTCCAAACACTGAAGCTTTCTTT. As protein: CASTGPNTEAFF. Full variable domain (remainder filled in from reference TRBV5-5 and TRBJ1-1): DAGVTQSPTHLIKTRGQQVTLRCSPISGHKSVSWYQQVLGQGPQFIFQYYEKEERGRGNFPDRFSARQFPNYSSELNVNALLLGDSALYLCASTGPNTEAFFGQGTRLTVV.

The CDR3 region is CASRDYSEGTDTQYF. CDR3 sequence (DNA): TGTGCCAGCCGGGACTACTCGGAGGGAACAGATACGCAGTATTTT. This sequence joins TRBV3-1 (or the pseudogene TRBV3-2) and TRBJ2-3; 7 bases fit TRBD2. This CDR3 has 15 residues. Germline V gene lookup returns CDR1 LGHDT and CDR2 YNNKEL (reference sequence). V gave up 8 bases and J gave up 3 bases; unmatched junction bases: 11.

The chain has TRBV7-2 and TRBJ1-2; tentatively, D is TRBD1 (5 bases). Germline CDR1 is SGHTA and CDR2 is FQGNSA. The CDR3 covers 14 residues. V was pared by 5 bases and J by 7 bases, with 17 bases between. In nucleotides, the CDR3 is TGTGCCAGCAGCCCCGCTGGACCTGGGGGTGGCTACACCTTC. This codes for CASSPAGPGGGYTF.

The chain links TRBV21-1 to TRBJ2-7; TRBD1 is taken as the D call from the table, unchecked against the DNA. TRBV21-1 is termed a pseudogene. There are 16 residues in the CDR3. This CDR3 reads CASSPTGSKGVYEQYF. The CDR3 DNA follows: TGTGCCAGCAGCCCGACAGGGTCAAAGGGGGTTTACGAGCAGTACTTC.

CDR3 protein: CSVKKQGEGTEAFF. The CDR3, as DNA: TGCAGCGTTAAAAAACAGGGGGAAGGCACTGAAGCTTTCTTT. The gene calls are TRBV29-1 and TRBJ1-1, with 8 bases fitting TRBD1. V gave up 5 bases and J gave up 4 bases; unmatched junction bases: 9. Looked up from germline, CDR1 is SQVTM and CDR2 is ANQGSEA. The CDR3 runs to 14 residues.

This clone was found many times. The CDR3 DNA reads as TGTGCCAGCTCCCAACGGAGCAGAAGTATCACCGGGGAGCTGTTTTTT. This gives the protein CASSQRSRSITGELFF. The V call is TRBV18, the J call TRBJ2-2; D uncertain. V gave up 6 bases and J gave up 4 bases, with 18 bases separating them. Germline V gene lookup returns CDR1 KGHSH and CDR2 LQKENI. This CDR3 has 16 residues. Looking up the rest from reference TRBV18 and TRBJ2-2 gives the full variable domain: NAGVMQNPRHLVRRRGQEARLRCSPMKGHSHVYWYRQLPEEGLKFMVYLQKENIIDESGMPKERFSAEFPKEGPSILRIQQVVRGDSAAYFCASSQRSRSITGELFFGEGSRLTVL.

V is TRBV2 and J is TRBJ2-1; 10 nucleotides align to TRBD2. Germline values: CDR1 SNHLY, CDR2 FYNNEI. The V segment lost 10 bases and the J segment 9 bases; nucleotides outside the gene matches: 9. The CDR3 sequence is 13 residues long. The CDR3 protein is CAKGLAGVSEQFF. The CDR3 DNA sequence: TGTGCCAAGGGGCTAGCGGGAGTGAGTGAGCAGTTCTTC. The complete variable domain, with remaining parts taken from reference TRBV2 and TRBJ2-1, reads EPEVTQTPSHQVTQMGQEVILRCVPISNHLYFYWYRQILGQKVEFLVSFYNNEISEKSEIFDDQFSVERPDGSNFTLKIRSTKLEDSAMYFCAKGLAGVSEQFFGPGTRLTVL.

This chain joins TRBV27 and TRBJ2-1; D is unclear. Trimming took off 2 bases at V and 5 bases at J, with 7 bases between the two ends. Germline V gene sequence: CDR1 MNHEY, CDR2 SMNVEV (reference sequence). This CDR3 spans 13 amino acids. CDR3 nucleotides: TGTGCCAGCAGTTTAAAACAGAACAATGAGCAGTTCTTC. This gives the protein CASSLKQNNEQFF.

The V and J genes are TRBV6-5 and TRBJ2-7; 7 bases align to TRBD2. J was trimmed by 3 bases and V by 5 bases; bases with no gene match: 10. This CDR3 contains 15 residues. Germline loops: CDR1 MNHEY, CDR2 SVGAGI. The CDR3 coding sequence is TGTGCCAGCAGTCGCGGGGGACTCGGAAACTACGAGCAGTACTTC. It is translated as CASSRGGLGNYEQYF.

The chain employs TRBV30 and TRBJ2-1; D perhaps matches TRBD2 (6 bases). From germline, CDR1 is GTSNPN and CDR2 SVGIG (reference sequence). Trimming left V 2 bases short and J 4 bases short, with 12 bases between. This CDR3 contains 14 residues. CDR3 nucleotides: TGTGCCTGGAGTAACGGCGGGGATTACAATGAGCAGTTCTTC. Its translation is CAWSNGGDYNEQFF.

V usage is TRBV12-5 and J usage is TRBJ2-5, with unresolved D. The CDR3 loop spans 16 amino acids. Germline V lookup: CDR1 LGHNT, CDR2 FRNRAP. Trimming cost V 1 base and J 2 bases, with 14 bases left between them. This CDR3 is CASGLGVGRGQETQYF. The CDR3 DNA reads TGTGCTAGTGGTTTGGGGGTTGGCCGTGGTCAAGAGACCCAGTACTTC.

The genes are TRBV6-5 and TRBJ1-3, with D possibly being TRBD1 (5 bases). Trimming shortened V by 6 bases and J by 2 bases, and 8 bases separated the two germline ends. CDR3 length: 13 residues. Germline lookup yields CDR1 MNHEY and CDR2 SVGAGI. CDR3 region: CASRPTAGNTIYF. CDR3 nucleotides: TGTGCCAGCAGACCGACAGCTGGAAACACCATATATTTT.

In its sample, this clone was seen a few times. The chain uses TRBV5-1 and TRBJ2-2; D is uncertain. V lost 4 bases to trimming and J lost 1 base, with 14 bases between them. CDR1 is SGHRS and CDR2 is YFSETQ in the germline V gene. This CDR3 contains 16 residues. CDR3 nucleotide sequence: TGCGCCAGCAGCATACAAGGTTACGGGAACACCGGGGAGCTGTTTTTT. Protein product: CASSIQGYGNTGELFF.

The chain joins TRBV7-2 to TRBJ1-2; the D gene is possibly TRBD1 (6 bases). V was pared by 5 bases and J by 7 bases, with 17 bases between. This CDR3 is 14 amino acids long. CDR1 and CDR2 from the germline V gene are SGHTA and FQGNSA. CDR3 sequence reads: CASSPTTGTRGYTF. CDR3 nucleotides: TGTGCCAGCAGCCCGACGACAGGAACGCGTGGCTACACCTTC.

The chain combines TRBV5-1 with TRBJ1-2; 10 nucleotides align to TRBD1. Germline loops: CDR1 SGHRS, CDR2 YFSETQ. This CDR3 spans 15 amino acids. The V and J ends lost 6 bases and 6 bases, in that order; junction bases with no gene match: 11. CDR3 DNA sequence: TGCGCCAGCAAATCCAACCCCGGGACAGGGGATGGCTACACCTTC. Its translation: CASKSNPGTGDGYTF. Full variable domain (rest looked up from reference TRBV5-1 and TRBJ1-2): KAGVTQTPRYLIKTRGQQVTLSCSPISGHRSVSWYQQTPGQGLQFLFEYFSETQRNKGNFPGRFSGRQFSNSRSEMNVSTLELGDSALYLCASKSNPGTGDGYTFGSGTRLTVV.

This chain uses TRBV6-6 with TRBJ2-7, with D possibly matching TRBD1 (5 bases). CDR1 and CDR2 from the germline V gene are MNHNY and SVGAGI (reference sequence). V lost 2 bases and J lost 3, with 8 bases in between. The CDR3 spans 13 residues. The CDR3 DNA reads as TGTGCCAGCAGTTACGATGGACACTACGAGCAGTACTTC. Its translation: CASSYDGHYEQYF.

The rearrangement links TRBV28 to TRBJ2-1, with D possibly TRBD2 on 6 matching bases. The CDR3 runs to 15 residues. Trimming removed 5 bases from V and 6 bases from J, with 17 bases in between. Germline lookup yields CDR1 MDHEN and CDR2 SYDVKM. The CDR3 protein is CASSRAGTTSNEQFF. In nucleotides, the CDR3 is TGTGCCAGCAGTCGGGCGGGGACGACTTCCAATGAGCAGTTCTTC.